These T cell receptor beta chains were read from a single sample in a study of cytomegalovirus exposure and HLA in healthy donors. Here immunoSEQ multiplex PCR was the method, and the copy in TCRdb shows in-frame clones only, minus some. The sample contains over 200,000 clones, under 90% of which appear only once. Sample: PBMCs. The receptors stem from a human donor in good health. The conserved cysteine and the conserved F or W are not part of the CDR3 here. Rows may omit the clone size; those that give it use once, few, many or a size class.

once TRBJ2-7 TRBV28 ASSFLGARGGQGAYEQY
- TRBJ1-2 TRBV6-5 ASSYSGTGTNYGYT
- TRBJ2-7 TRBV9 ASSHGTGPTYEQY
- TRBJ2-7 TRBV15 ATSRVLESSYEQY
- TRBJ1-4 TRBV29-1 SGGMGTGDEKLF
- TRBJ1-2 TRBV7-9 ASSLWGGGYT
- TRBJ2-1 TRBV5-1 ASSWRGPSGDYNEQF
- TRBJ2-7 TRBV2 ASETGGGYEQY
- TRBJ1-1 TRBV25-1 ASSEYDRGSVNTEAF
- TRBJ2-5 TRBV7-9 SSSLGRGTGETQY
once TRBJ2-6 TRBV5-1 ASSLQGRTLSGANVLT
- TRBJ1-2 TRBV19 ASSNRGPNHSGGYT
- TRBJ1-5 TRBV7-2 ASSLDPQGWEPQH
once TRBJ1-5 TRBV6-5 ASRQGSNQPQH
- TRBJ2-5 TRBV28 ASSPLTGLTQETQY
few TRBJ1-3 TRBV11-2 ASSLILGAGGHSGNTIY
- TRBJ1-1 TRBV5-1 ASRLTPKNTEAF
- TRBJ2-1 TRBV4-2 ASSKTAWEGRDNEQF
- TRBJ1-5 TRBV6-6 ASSYSQGNNQPQH
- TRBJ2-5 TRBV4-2 ASSQRPRGAAEAQY
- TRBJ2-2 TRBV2 ASERFREVPGELF
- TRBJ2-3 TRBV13 ASSLASGKDTQY
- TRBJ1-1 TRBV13 ASSTGLNTEAF
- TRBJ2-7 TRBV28 ASRPTQREAYEQY
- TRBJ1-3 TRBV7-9 SSSPRSGSSSGNTIY
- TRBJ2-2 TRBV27 ASSNSDKNTGELF
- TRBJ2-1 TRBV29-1 SGWTVGYNEQF
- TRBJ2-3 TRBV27 ASSSLDMTGGDTQY
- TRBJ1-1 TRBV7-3 ASSMGQSLNTEAF
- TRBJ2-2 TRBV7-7 ASSRTGAYTGELF
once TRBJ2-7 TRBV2 ASSPGLADTYEQY
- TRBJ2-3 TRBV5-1 ASSSGQGTDTQY
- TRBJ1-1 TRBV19 ASSPGQGGFSEAF
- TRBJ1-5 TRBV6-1 ASSDSRDRVYQPQH
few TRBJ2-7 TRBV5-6 ASSSLGWLAGGHYEQY
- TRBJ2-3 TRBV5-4 ASSLVGLAASTDTQY
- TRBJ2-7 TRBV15 ATRAGGAVPGEQY
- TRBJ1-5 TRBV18 ASSPTGGNQPQH
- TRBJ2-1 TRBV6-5 ASREPHNEQF
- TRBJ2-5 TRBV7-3 ASMTDRGKTQY
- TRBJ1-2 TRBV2 ASSGTGYGYT
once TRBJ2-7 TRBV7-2 ASSQRGGTSGLYYEQY
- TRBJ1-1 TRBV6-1 ASSEQTGLTEAF
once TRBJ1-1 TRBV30 AWIPGWGSFSENTEAF
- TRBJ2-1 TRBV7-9 ASSSGTSGSRNEQF
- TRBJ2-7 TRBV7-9 ASSLALGQGVSYEQY
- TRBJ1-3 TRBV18 ASSLSTGFSGNTIY
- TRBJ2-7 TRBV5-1 ASSSAGTSEIEQY
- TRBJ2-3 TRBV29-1 SVEDRSSGRWGDTQY
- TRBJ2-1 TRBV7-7 ASSLSGQGSYNEQF
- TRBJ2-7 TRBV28 ASSLQGRSYEQY
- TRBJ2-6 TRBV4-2 ASSHLGQGARANVLT
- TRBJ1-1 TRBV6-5 ASSSDRDGGTEAF
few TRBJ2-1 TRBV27 ASSLWETSGRRNEQF
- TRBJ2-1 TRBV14 ASSLRQGPNEQF